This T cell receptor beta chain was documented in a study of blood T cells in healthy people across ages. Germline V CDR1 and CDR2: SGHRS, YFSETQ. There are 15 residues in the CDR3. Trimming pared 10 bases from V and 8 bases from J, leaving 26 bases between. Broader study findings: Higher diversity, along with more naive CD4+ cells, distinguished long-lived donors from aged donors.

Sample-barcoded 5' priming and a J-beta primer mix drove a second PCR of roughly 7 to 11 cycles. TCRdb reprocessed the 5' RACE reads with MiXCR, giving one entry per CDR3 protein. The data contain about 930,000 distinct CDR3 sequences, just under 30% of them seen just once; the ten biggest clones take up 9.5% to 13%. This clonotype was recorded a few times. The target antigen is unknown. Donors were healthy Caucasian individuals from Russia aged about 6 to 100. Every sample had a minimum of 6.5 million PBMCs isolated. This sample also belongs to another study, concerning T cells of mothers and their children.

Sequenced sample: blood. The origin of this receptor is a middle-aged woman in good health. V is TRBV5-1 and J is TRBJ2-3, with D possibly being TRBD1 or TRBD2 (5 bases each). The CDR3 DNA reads TGCGCCGGCATTGGGTGGGGCCTGGACTCCGGTACGCAGTATTTT. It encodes CAGIGWGLDSGTQYF.